The 20 T cell receptor beta chains below come from one sample, sequenced in a study of T cell changes during pregnancy in multiple sclerosis. The protocol was immunoSEQ multiplex PCR, while the TCRdb copy is restricted to in-frame clones and leaves out a portion. The sample yields more than 40,000 clones, roughly 92% seen once. The source material was CD4+ T cells from peripheral blood mononuclear cells, sampled in the third trimester of pregnancy. Source of these receptors: a female donor with multiple sclerosis, enrolled in a pregnancy study.

This clone was observed many times. V gene TRBV9 combines with J gene TRBJ1-5; D not resolved. The germline V gene has CDR1 SGDLS and CDR2 YYNGEE. The CDR3 covers 16 residues. V was cut by 1 base and J by 0 bases, with 11 bases left in between. The CDR3 here is CASSVLTDYSNQPQHF. The CDR3 DNA follows: TGTGCCAGCAGCGTATTAACAGATTATAGCAATCAGCCCCAGCATTTT.

This chain uses TRBV5-4 with TRBJ1-1, with no clear D. Germline CDR1 reads SGHNT; CDR2 reads YYREEE (reference sequence). V lost 6 bases, J lost 1 base, and 13 bases lay in between. The length of the CDR3 is 14 residues. CDR3 in DNA: TGTGCCAGCACCCTCTGGGCCGGGAACACTGAAGCTTTCTTT. It translates to CASTLWAGNTEAFF.

The chain combines TRBV30 with TRBJ2-1; 14 nucleotides line up with TRBD2. The CDR3 totals 21 residues. The ends lost 2 bases at V and 2 bases at J; junction bases unmatched: 17. Germline-derived CDR1 and CDR2 are GTSNPN and SVGIG (reference sequence). CDR3 loop: CAWSTIGLAGGTRSTYNEQFF. CDR3 DNA sequence: TGTGCCTGGAGTACCATCGGACTAGCGGGAGGAACCCGATCAACCTACAATGAGCAGTTCTTC.

The chain employs TRBV28 and TRBJ2-5; 8 positions match TRBD2. The CDR3 runs to 17 residues. The germline CDR1 and CDR2 sequences are MDHEN and SYDVKM. The V gene end was trimmed by 2 bases and the J gene end by 4 bases; junction bases not matched to a gene: 12. CDR3 amino acids: CASSLGSGLAGGETQYF. As DNA, the CDR3 is TGTGCCAGCAGTTTAGGTTCCGGGCTAGCGGGTGGAGAGACCCAGTACTTC.

This chain links TRBV7-8 with TRBJ2-7; the D gene is possibly TRBD2 (7 bases). With 5 bases removed from V and 6 bases from J, the gap between germline ends came to 20 bases. This CDR3 contains 15 residues. Looked up from germline, CDR1 is SGHVS and CDR2 is FQNEAQ. CDR3 sequence: CASSPGAGVLVEQYF. In nucleotides, the CDR3 is TGTGCCAGCAGCCCGGGGGCGGGAGTGCTTGTCGAGCAGTACTTC.

This chain links TRBV30 with TRBJ2-7; D unresolved. V shed 2 bases and J shed 5 bases, with 13 bases lying between them. Germline loops: CDR1 GTSNPN, CDR2 SVGIG (reference sequence). The CDR3 is 13 residues long. The CDR3: CAWSFQSHHEQYF. CDR3 in DNA: TGTGCCTGGAGTTTTCAGTCCCATCACGAGCAGTACTTC. Looking up the rest from reference TRBV30 and TRBJ2-7 gives the full variable domain: SQTIHQWPATLVQPVGSPLSLECTVEGTSNPNLYWYRQAAGRGLQLLFYSVGIGQISSEVPQNLSASRPQDRQFILSSKKLLLSDSGFYLCAWSFQSHHEQYFGPGTRLTVT.

V gene TRBV19 combines with J gene TRBJ2-1, with 12 bases fitting TRBD2. With V trimmed by 5 bases and J by 6 bases, 5 bases remained unmatched. CDR1 LNHDA and CDR2 SQIVND come from the germline V gene (reference sequence). The CDR3 extends over 15 amino acids. Written as DNA, the CDR3 is TGTGCCAGTAGTCCGATGACTAGCGGGAGCAATGAGCAGTTCTTC. It translates to CASSPMTSGSNEQFF.

This chain uses TRBV7-6 with TRBJ2-7; D perhaps matches TRBD1 (6 bases). The CDR3 has 15 residues. Germline CDR1 is SGHVS and CDR2 is FNYEAQ. The V end lost 2 bases, the J end lost 3 bases, and 14 bases lay between the germline ends. The CDR3 region has the DNA TGTGCCAGCAGCTTAAATCCCCCAGGGGACTACGAGCAGTACTTC. It yields the protein CASSLNPPGDYEQYF.

The chain uses TRBV27 and TRBJ1-2, with 9 bases that match TRBD1. V lost 0 bases to trimming and J lost 5 bases; unmatched junction nucleotides: 4. The germline CDR1 and CDR2 sequences are MNHEY and SMNVEV (reference sequence). There are 15 residues in the CDR3. CDR3 DNA sequence: TGTGCCAGCAGTTTATCTTGGACAGGGGAGTATGGCTACACCTTC. Translated, it gives CASSLSWTGEYGYTF.

The CDR3 sequence is CASSSGTANTEAFF. The CDR3 DNA reads as TGTGCCAGCAGTTCCGGGACAGCGAACACTGAAGCTTTCTTT. The J gene is TRBJ1-1, the V gene TRBV6-6; 7 bases align to TRBD1. Germline V CDR1 and CDR2: MNHNY, SVGAGI (reference sequence). The J segment lost 1 base and the V segment lost 4 bases, leaving 3 bases of the junction unmatched. There are 14 residues in the CDR3.

This chain connects TRBV29-1 to TRBJ1-2; 11 nucleotides align to TRBD1. The CDR3 spans 14 residues. The junction had 8 bases not matched to a gene; V was cut back by 6 bases and J by 5 bases. Germline values: CDR1 SQVTM, CDR2 ANQGSEA. The DNA for the CDR3 is TGCAGCGTCGCAAGTGGGACAGGGGGGTATGGCTACACCTTC. It translates to CSVASGTGGYGYTF.

The rearrangement links TRBV7-8 to TRBJ1-3; D possibly corresponds to TRBD1 (6 bases). The CDR3 sequence is 13 residues long. In germline, CDR1 is SGHVS, CDR2 FQNEAQ. The V and J ends lost 7 bases and 1 base respectively, with 8 bases between them. DNA for the CDR3: TGTGCCAGCACAGGGGCGTCTGGAAACACCATATATTTT. Amino acids: CASTGASGNTIYF.

The chain has TRBV5-1 and TRBJ2-2, with 7 bases that match TRBD1. In germline, CDR1 is SGHRS, CDR2 YFSETQ. The CDR3 is made up of 14 amino acids. Trimming removed 4 bases from V and 6 bases from J; junction bases left unmatched: 6. In DNA form, the CDR3 reads TGCGCCAGCAGCCCTACAGGGGCGTCCGGGGAGCTGTTTTTT. It yields the protein CASSPTGASGELFF.

CDR3 coding DNA: TGTGCCAGCAGTTTAGGGTGGGCGAACACTGAAGCTTTCTTT. Protein sequence: CASSLGWANTEAFF. The rearrangement uses TRBV28 and TRBJ1-1, with unresolved D. V lost 2 bases, J lost 1 base, and 8 bases lay in between. CDR1 and CDR2 from the germline V gene are MDHEN and SYDVKM. The CDR3 spans 14 residues. The entire variable domain, with the rest obtained from reference TRBV28 and TRBJ1-1, is as follows: DVKVTQSSRYLVKRTGEKVFLECVQDMDHENMFWYRQDPGLGLRLIYFSYDVKMKEKGDIPEGYSVSREKKERFSLILESASTNQTSMYLCASSLGWANTEAFFGQGTRLTVV.

This clone was observed a single time. The J gene is TRBJ1-2, the V gene TRBV28; 10 bases line up with TRBD1. Per the germline V gene, CDR1 is MDHEN and CDR2 is SYDVKM. The V gene end was trimmed by 4 bases and the J gene end by 12 bases; junction bases not matched to a gene: 14. CDR3 length: 15 residues. The CDR3 DNA is TGTGCCAGCAGTTCCCTGACAGGGGGCACACAATTACACACCTTC. This translates into CASSSLTGGTQLHTF.

CDR3 in DNA: TGCGCCAGCAGCCACCTCCCACTAGCGGGGTACAATGAGCAGTTCTTC. Amino acids: CASSHLPLAGYNEQFF. The chain recombines TRBV4-3 with TRBJ2-1; 10 nucleotides line up with TRBD2. This CDR3 contains 16 residues. The V gene's germline CDR1 is LGHNA and CDR2 YSLEER. Unmatched junction bases numbered 6, after V lost 3 bases and J lost 4 bases.

This clone has more than one count but fewer than ten. The chain recombines TRBV5-4 with TRBJ2-5; 7 bases map to TRBD1. V lost 4 bases, J lost 3 bases, and 6 bases stayed unmatched. Germline V gene data show CDR1 as SGHNT and CDR2 as YYREEE (reference sequence). This CDR3 region has 14 residues. CDR3 DNA sequence: TGTGCCAGCAGCCAGGACAGGTCCGAAGAGACCCAGTACTTC. Encoded protein: CASSQDRSEETQYF.

The rearrangement links TRBV5-1 to TRBJ1-2, with D maybe TRBD1 (5 bases). This CDR3 has 14 amino acids. Germline V CDR1 and CDR2: SGHRS, YFSETQ. Deletions cut 2 bases from V and 3 bases from J, with 11 bases between. CDR3 region: CASSLGFRDYGYTF. The CDR3 bases are TGCGCCAGCAGCTTAGGGTTCAGGGACTATGGCTACACCTTC.

The chain joins TRBV19 to TRBJ1-5, with D perhaps matching TRBD1 (5 bases). V lost 3 bases to trimming and J lost 2 bases, with 14 bases between them. The CDR3 totals 16 residues. CDR1 is LNHDA and CDR2 is SQIVND in the germline V gene (reference sequence). The CDR3 loop reads CASSMERGLGNQPQHF. For the CDR3, the DNA is TGTGCCAGTAGTATGGAGAGGGGACTAGGCAATCAGCCCCAGCATTTT.

CDR3 in DNA: TGCGCCAGCAGCTTGTCGGGGGGCTTGACTGAAGCTTTCTTT. It translates to CASSLSGGLTEAFF. The chain carries TRBV5-1 and TRBJ1-1; the D gene is possibly TRBD1 (6 bases). Between the trimmed V and J ends, which lost 1 base and 5 bases, there was a span of 12 bases. CDR1 and CDR2 (germline): SGHRS, YFSETQ. The CDR3 is made up of 14 amino acids.